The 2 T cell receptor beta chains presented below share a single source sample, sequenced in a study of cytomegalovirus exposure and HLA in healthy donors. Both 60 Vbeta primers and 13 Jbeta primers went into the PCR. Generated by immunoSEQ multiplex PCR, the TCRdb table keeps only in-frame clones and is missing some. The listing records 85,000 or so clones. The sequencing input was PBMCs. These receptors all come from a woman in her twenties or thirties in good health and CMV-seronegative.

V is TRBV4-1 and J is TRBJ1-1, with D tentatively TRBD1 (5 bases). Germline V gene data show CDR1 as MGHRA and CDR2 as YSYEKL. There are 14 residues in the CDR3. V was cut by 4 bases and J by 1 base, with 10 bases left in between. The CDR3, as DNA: TGCGCCAGCAGCCTTACTACAGGGAACACTGAAGCTTTCTTT. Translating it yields CASSLTTGNTEAFF.

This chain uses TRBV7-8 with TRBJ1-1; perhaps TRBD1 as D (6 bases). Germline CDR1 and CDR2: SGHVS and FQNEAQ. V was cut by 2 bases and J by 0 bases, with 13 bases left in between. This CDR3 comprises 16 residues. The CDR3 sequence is CASSLRQGSVNTEAFF. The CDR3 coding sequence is TGTGCCAGCAGCTTACGTCAGGGGTCCGTGAACACTGAAGCTTTCTTT.